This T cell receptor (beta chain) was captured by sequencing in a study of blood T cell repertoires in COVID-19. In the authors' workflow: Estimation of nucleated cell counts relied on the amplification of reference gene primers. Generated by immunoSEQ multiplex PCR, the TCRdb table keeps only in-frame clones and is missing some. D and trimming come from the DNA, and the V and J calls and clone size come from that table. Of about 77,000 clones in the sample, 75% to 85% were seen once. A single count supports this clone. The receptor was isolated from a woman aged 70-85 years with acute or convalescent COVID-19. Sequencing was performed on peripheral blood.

This CDR3 is CASRGDFNYGYTF. CDR3 bases: TGCGCCAGCAGAGGGGACTTTAACTATGGCTACACCTTC. This chain uses TRBV5-1 with TRBJ1-2, with D perhaps TRBD1 (5 bases). The V end was cut by 5 bases, the J end by 1 base, with 9 bases between. The length of the CDR3 is 13 residues. CDR1 is SGHRS, CDR2 YFSETQ, per germline.